This entry concerns a single T cell receptor (beta chain). Its antigen is unidentified. A universal primer site was added by template switching, and unique molecular identifiers were carried by the cDNA. TCRdb analysed the 5' RACE reads with MiXCR anew, one entry per CDR3 protein. The sample holds 260,000 or so distinct CDR3 sequences, about 7.5% seen once. Trimming removed 0 bases from V and 11 bases from J, with 11 bases in between. The length of the CDR3 is 12 residues. From germline, CDR1 is DFQATT and CDR2 SNEGSKA (reference sequence). This record comes from a study of identical twins. Overall study findings and caveats: Excess sharing between twins was weaker in beta out-of-frame sequences. The study based its conclusions on cross-sectional statistical analysis and did not follow the same donors. Part of the zero-insertion signal could reflect confounding by invariant MAIT and iNKT cells.

These data are also associated with another study on yellow fever vaccine responses in identical twins.

Sequencing was carried out using CD8+ T cells sorted from blood. The receptor was isolated from a woman in her late teens or twenties in good health. The genes are TRBV20-1 and TRBJ1-5; D is uncertain. In DNA, the CDR3 is TGCAGTGCTAGAGATCGGGAAAGGGCCCAGCATTTT. It translates to CSARDRERAQHF.